The present entry profiles one TCR beta chain with its context. Germline lookup yields CDR1 MNHNS and CDR2 SASEGT. The CDR3 length is 15 residues. Losses at the gene ends were 1 base for V and 2 bases for J; bases not matched to a gene: 0. The sample is drawn from a study of blood T cell repertoires in COVID-19. In the study's own analysis: The authors estimated nucleated cell counts from reference gene primer amplification. TCRdb keeps only in-frame clones here, not all; method: immunoSEQ multiplex PCR. The DNA was the basis for D and trimming; V, J and clone size are from that table. The table lists about 98,000 clones, around 90% of them singletons, with approximately 4.5% in the top ten.

The TCR comes from a man between 65 and 85 years old with acute or convalescent COVID-19. The V and J genes are TRBV6-1 and TRBJ1-5; 9 nucleotides line up with TRBD1. Material for sequencing was peripheral blood. The CDR3 protein is CASSEGDRGNQPQHF. The CDR3 nucleotides are TGTGCCAGCAGTGAAGGGGACAGGGGCAATCAGCCCCAGCATTTT.